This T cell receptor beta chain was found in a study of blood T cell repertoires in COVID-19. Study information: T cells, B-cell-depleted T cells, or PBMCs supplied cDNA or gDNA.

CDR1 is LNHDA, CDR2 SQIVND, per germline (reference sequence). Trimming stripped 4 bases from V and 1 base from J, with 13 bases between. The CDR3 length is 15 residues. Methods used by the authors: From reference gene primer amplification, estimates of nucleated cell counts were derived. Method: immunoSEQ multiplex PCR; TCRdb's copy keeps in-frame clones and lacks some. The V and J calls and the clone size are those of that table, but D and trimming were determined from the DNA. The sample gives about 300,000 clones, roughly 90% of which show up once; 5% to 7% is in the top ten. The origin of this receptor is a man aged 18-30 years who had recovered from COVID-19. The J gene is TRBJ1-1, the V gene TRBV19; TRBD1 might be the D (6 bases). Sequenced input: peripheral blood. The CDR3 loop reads CASSTQGLRNTEAFF. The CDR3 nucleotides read TGTGCCAGTAGTACACAGGGTTTGCGGAACACTGAAGCTTTCTTT.